The rows below give T cell receptor beta chains drawn from one sample of a study of blood T cell repertoires in COVID-19. Data came from immunoSEQ multiplex PCR; TCRdb stores just in-frame clones and leaves some out. The data show around 250,000 clones, approximately 84% seen once. Specimen: PBMCs or T cells enriched from blood (not recorded which). The receptors originated from a man in his forties who had recovered from COVID-19. Each CDR3 is given with its conserved first and last residue. A D gene is named only where the DNA matches it firmly. Only part of the rows carry a size: once, few, many, or a class if the clone is expanded.

CASSLSAGNYGYTF TGTGCCAGCAGTTTATCGGCAGGGAACTATGGCTACACCTTC NA TRBJ1-2 TRBV27 once
CATSDSDRGRLNYGYTF TGTGCCACCAGTGATTCGGACAGGGGGCGACTTAACTATGGCTACACCTTC TRBD1 TRBJ1-2 TRBV24-1 NA
CASSVGGRGTDTQYF TGTGCCAGCAGCGTAGGGGGCAGGGGCACAGATACGCAGTATTTT NA TRBJ2-3 TRBV9 NA
CASSQGHATDTQYF TGTGCCAGCAGCCAAGGGCACGCCACAGATACGCAGTATTTT NA TRBJ2-3 TRBV4-2 once
CASSSGTSYNEQFF TGTGCCAGCAGTTCCGGGACATCCTACAATGAGCAGTTCTTC NA TRBJ2-1 TRBV28 NA
CASSGTSDRGHGNTIYF TGTGCCAGCAGCGGAACGTCGGACAGGGGGCATGGAAACACCATATATTTT TRBD1 TRBJ1-3 TRBV5-4 NA
CAISTTGWMNTEAFF TGTGCCATCAGTACTACAGGGTGGATGAACACTGAAGCTTTCTTT NA TRBJ1-1 TRBV10-3 NA
CASSYEGAGTEAFF TGTGCCAGCAGTTACGAGGGGGCGGGCACTGAAGCTTTCTTT TRBD1 TRBJ1-1 TRBV6-5 NA
CASSLTGGAINYGYTF TGTGCCAGCAGTCTCACAGGGGGCGCGATAAACTATGGCTACACCTTC TRBD1 TRBJ1-2 TRBV28 NA
CASSQLTGGFSEQYF TGTGCCAGCAGCCAACTGACAGGGGGCTTTAGCGAGCAGTACTTC TRBD1 TRBJ2-7 TRBV14 NA
CAWSRWEGNSPLHF TGTGCCTGGAGTAGATGGGAGGGAAATTCACCCCTCCACTTT NA TRBJ1-6 TRBV30 few
CASSSGQLQETQYF TGTGCCAGCTCATCTGGACAACTCCAAGAGACCCAGTACTTC NA TRBJ2-5 TRBV18 NA
CASSVGQGAGYSPLHF TGTGCCAGCAGCGTCGGGCAGGGGGCAGGGTATTCACCCCTCCACTTT TRBD1 TRBJ1-6 TRBV9 NA
CASSFVAAYNEQFF TGTGCCAGCAGTTTCGTAGCCGCCTACAATGAGCAGTTCTTC NA TRBJ2-1 TRBV28 NA
CASSQDGGSKNIQYF TGTGCCAGCAGCCAAGATGGGGGGAGTAAAAACATTCAGTACTTC NA TRBJ2-4 TRBV14 NA
CASSLAPPNGETQYF TGTGCCAGCAGCTTAGCCCCCCCAAACGGGGAGACCCAGTACTTC NA TRBJ2-5 TRBV7-7 NA
CASSLVLNTGELFF TGCGCCAGCAGCTTGGTACTGAACACCGGGGAGCTGTTTTTT NA TRBJ2-2 TRBV5-1 few
CAISVGGSNTEAFF TGTGCCATCAGTGTGGGGGGTTCGAACACTGAAGCTTTCTTT NA TRBJ1-1 TRBV10-3 NA
CASSPEREADQHF TGTGCCAGCAGCCCTGAGCGGGAGGCGGATCAGCATTTT NA TRBJ1-5 TRBV7-2 NA
CASSSGLAEETQYF TGTGCCAGCAGCTCCGGACTAGCGGAAGAGACCCAGTACTTC TRBD2 TRBJ2-5 TRBV11-1 NA
CASSVDLAVNPYNEQFF TGTGCCAGCAGCGTAGATCTAGCGGTAAACCCCTACAATGAGCAGTTCTTC TRBD2 TRBJ2-1 TRBV9 once
CASSPTLAGGGEQYF TGCGCCAGCAGCCCTACCTTAGCGGGAGGTGGCGAGCAGTACTTC TRBD2 TRBJ2-7 TRBV5-1 NA
CATKTNSGNTIYF TGTGCCACCAAAACTAACTCTGGAAACACCATATATTTT NA TRBJ1-3 TRBV10-3 NA
CASSETVSTDTQYF TGCGCCAGCAGCGAAACAGTTAGCACAGATACGCAGTATTTT NA TRBJ2-3 TRBV5-1 NA
CASSRDMDGLPQHF TGTGCCAGCAGCCGGGACATGGATGGTTTGCCCCAGCATTTT NA TRBJ1-5 TRBV7-9 NA
CASSLDREQTQYF TGTGCCAGCAGCCTGGACAGGGAACAGACCCAGTACTTC TRBD1 TRBJ2-5 TRBV7-7 NA
CASSERHYTEAFF TGCGCCAGCAGTGAGAGACATTACACTGAAGCTTTCTTT NA TRBJ1-1 TRBV10-2 NA
CASSYGDRGEKLFF TGTGCCAGCAGTTACGGAGACAGGGGTGAAAAACTGTTTTTT TRBD1 TRBJ1-4 TRBV6-2/TRBV6-3 NA
CASSPGGGNYGYTF TGTGCCAGCAGCCCGGGGGGTGGGAACTATGGCTACACCTTC NA TRBJ1-2 TRBV4-2 NA
CASSLSGDTDTQYF TGTGCCAGCAGTTTATCCGGGGATACAGATACGCAGTATTTT NA TRBJ2-3 TRBV27 NA
CASSLPAGTGKTEAFF TGTGCCAGCAGTTTGCCCGCGGGGACAGGGAAGACTGAAGCTTTCTTT TRBD1 TRBJ1-1 TRBV28 NA
CASSLGGAGTDTQYF TGTGCCAGCAGCTTAGGGGGGGCAGGCACAGATACGCAGTATTTT NA TRBJ2-3 TRBV7-3 NA
CASSLTGVPFF TGTGCCAGCAGCCTTACAGGAGTACCGTTCTTC NA TRBJ2-1 TRBV12-3/TRBV12-4 NA
CASSQAGEPRFYNSPLHF TGCGCCAGCAGCCAAGCCGGGGAGCCCAGATTCTATAATTCACCCCTCCACTTT NA TRBJ1-6 TRBV4-1 many
CASSLAGEYEQYF TGTGCCAGCAGCTTAGCAGGGGAGTACGAGCAGTACTTC NA TRBJ2-7 TRBV11-2 once
CASSYSQEGAGYTF TGTGCCAGCAGTTACTCTCAGGAGGGGGCTGGCTACACCTTC TRBD1 TRBJ1-2 TRBV6-5 NA
CASSQEGGKNIQYF TGCGCCAGCAGCCAAGAGGGGGGGAAAAACATTCAGTACTTC TRBD2 TRBJ2-4 TRBV4-1 NA
CASSAVVPNEKLFF TGCGCCAGCAGCGCAGTCGTTCCTAATGAAAAACTGTTTTTT NA TRBJ1-4 TRBV5-1 NA
CASRIGTGTVSYEQYF TGCGCCAGCAGAATTGGAACGGGGACAGTATCCTACGAGCAGTACTTC TRBD1 TRBJ2-7 TRBV5-1 NA
CASSFSAGLDVDTQYF TGTGCCAGCAGCTTTTCGGCGGGACTAGACGTAGATACGCAGTATTTT TRBD2 TRBJ2-3 TRBV7-2 NA
CASSLWRNTEAFF TGTGCCAGCAGTTTATGGAGGAACACTGAAGCTTTCTTT NA TRBJ1-1 TRBV12-3/TRBV12-4 NA
CATSKRPHEQYF TGTGCTACGAGTAAGAGGCCCCACGAGCAGTACTTC NA TRBJ2-7 TRBV12-3/TRBV12-4 NA
CASSLAGNIQYF TGTGCCAGCAGTCTAGCGGGGAACATTCAGTACTTC TRBD2 TRBJ2-4 TRBV6-6 NA
CASSRRGQGARYGYTF TGTGCCAGCAGCCGTAGAGGGCAGGGGGCGCGGTATGGCTACACCTTC TRBD1 TRBJ1-2 TRBV3-1/TRBV3-2 NA
CASSARQYGYYEQYF TGTGCCAGCAGCGCCCGTCAATACGGTTACTACGAGCAGTACTTC NA TRBJ2-7 TRBV9 NA
CASSEFRVGNQPQHF TGTGCCAGCAGCGAATTCCGGGTGGGCAATCAGCCCCAGCATTTT NA TRBJ1-5 TRBV28 NA
CASSGARVNNEQFF TGTGCCAGCTCTGGGGCCAGGGTCAACAATGAGCAGTTCTTC NA TRBJ2-1 TRBV18 NA
CASSLLGQGDTGELFF TGTGCCAGCAGCCTATTGGGACAGGGAGACACCGGGGAGCTGTTTTTT TRBD1 TRBJ2-2 TRBV7-3 NA